The rows below give T cell receptor beta chains drawn from one sample of a study of T cells in Graves' hyperthyroidism and ophthalmopathy. A single record per CDR3 protein comes from TCRdb applying MiXCR to the multiplex PCR reads. Altogether about 640,000 distinct CDR3 sequences are present, around 20% being singletons, with the ten largest covering over 30%. The sequenced material came from blood. The receptor source for this set is a young man with Graves' ophthalmopathy. Each CDR3 is given with its conserved first and last residue. A D gene is named only where the DNA matches it firmly. Clone size is stated in some rows and not others, as once, few, many or a class when expanded.

V	D	J	length	size	DNA	CDR3
TRBV4-1	NA	TRBJ1-1	15	many	TGCGCCAGCAGCCAAGATTCAGGGGAGGGCACTGAAGCTTTCTTT	CASSQDSGEGTEAFF
TRBV30	NA	TRBJ2-5	13	many	TGTGCCTGCCCCGGCAGGGGACGGGAGACCCAGTACTTC	CACPGRGRETQYF
TRBV28	TRBD1	TRBJ1-2	15	few	TGTGCCAGCATCCCCCGGGACAGGCTGGCCTATGGCTACACCTTC	CASIPRDRLAYGYTF
TRBV7-2	NA	TRBJ1-3	13	NA	TGTGCCAGCAGCTTATTAAGGGGAAACACCATATATTTT	CASSLLRGNTIYF
TRBV28	TRBD2	TRBJ2-5	14	many	TGTGCCAGCAGGACTAGCGGGAGCACAGCGACCCAGTACTTC	CASRTSGSTATQYF
TRBV5-1	NA	TRBJ1-1	13	NA	TGCGCCAGCAGCCCGGGTGGCCCCACTGAAGCTTTCTTT	CASSPGGPTEAFF
TRBV6-2/TRBV6-3	TRBD2	TRBJ2-4	14	NA	TGTGCCAGCAGTTCACTAGCGATCAAAAACATTCAGTACTTC	CASSSLAIKNIQYF
TRBV7-8	TRBD1	TRBJ1-5	14	many	TGTGCCAGCAGGGACGACAGGGTCAATCAGCCCCAGCATTTT	CASRDDRVNQPQHF
TRBV5-5	TRBD1	TRBJ2-2	16	NA	TGTGCCAGCAACGTGGACCAGGCAGGGGGCATCGGGGAGCTGTTTTTT	CASNVDQAGGIGELFF
TRBV7-2	TRBD1	TRBJ2-7	14	many	TGTGCCAGCAGCGCCGACAGGGTTAGCGACGAGCAGTACTTC	CASSADRVSDEQYF
TRBV15	NA	TRBJ2-5	15	NA	TGTGCCACCAGCAGTGCAAGGGGTCCTCAAGAGACCCAGTACTTC	CATSSARGPQETQYF
TRBV10-2	TRBD1	TRBJ1-2	15	few	TGCGCCAGCAGTGGGGCCATGACAGGGGGCTATGGCTACACCTTC	CASSGAMTGGYGYTF
TRBV3-1	NA	TRBJ1-1	13	many	TGTGCCAGCACCCAAAACCCGAGGGAGGGAGCTTTCTTT	CASTQNPREGAFF
TRBV3-1	NA	TRBJ1-2	14	many	TGTGCCAGCAGCCAAGGTCCGACACCCTATGGCTACACCTTC	CASSQGPTPYGYTF
TRBV9	TRBD2	TRBJ2-2	19	few	TGTGCCAGCAGCGCTATCGGACTAGCGGGAGCTCGAGACACCGGGGAGCTGTTTTTT	CASSAIGLAGARDTGELFF
TRBV27	NA	TRBJ1-4	16	NA	TGTGCCAGCAGTTTACGCTGGGGCCCAACTAATGAAAAACTGTTTTTT	CASSLRWGPTNEKLFF
TRBV30	NA	TRBJ1-1	11	many	TGTGCCTGGAGTTTGAACACTGAAGCTTTCTTT	CAWSLNTEAFF
TRBV12-3/TRBV12-4	TRBD2	TRBJ2-5	16	many	TGTGCCAGCATCCCCGGGGGGTCCGTGACAGTAGGGACCCAGTACTTC	CASIPGGSVTVGTQYF
TRBV24-1	TRBD2	TRBJ2-1	15	NA	TGTGCCACCAGTGACACCGGGACTAGCATGAATGAGCAGTTCTTC	CATSDTGTSMNEQFF
TRBV5-1	NA	TRBJ2-1	12	NA	TGCGCCAGCAGCTTCTCTGACAATGAGCAGTTCTTC	CASSFSDNEQFF
TRBV28	NA	TRBJ2-7	17	few	TGTGCCAGCAGCGCCTCGAAGTGGGGGGACCCCTCCTACGAGCAGTACTTC	CASSASKWGDPSYEQYF
TRBV11-2	TRBD2	TRBJ2-1	17	NA	TGTGCCAGCAGCTCACTAGCGGGTGCCCCACTTAACAATGAGCAGTTCTTC	CASSSLAGAPLNNEQFF
TRBV5-1	NA	TRBJ1-1	15	many	TGCGCCAGCAGCTTGCAACCGCAGGGTGCTCTTGAAGCTTTCTTT	CASSLQPQGALEAFF
TRBV4-1	TRBD1	TRBJ2-7	15	NA	TGCGCCAGCAGCCAAGGAAGGACAGGAAACTACGAGCAGTACTTC	CASSQGRTGNYEQYF
TRBV3-1	NA	TRBJ2-7	13	many	TGTGCCAGCAGCGGCGGGACTCTGTACGAGCAGTACTTC	CASSGGTLYEQYF
TRBV5-5	NA	TRBJ2-5	15	few	TGTGCCAGCAGCTTCGTGAGATTGGGTCAAGAGACCCAGTACTTC	CASSFVRLGQETQYF
TRBV5-1	NA	TRBJ2-1	14	NA	TGCGCCAGCAGCCTGGAGGACGGGTACAATGAGCAGTTCTTC	CASSLEDGYNEQFF
TRBV7-9	NA	TRBJ1-1	10	few	TGTGCCAGCGAGGGGGCTGAAGCTTTCTTT	CASEGAEAFF